This T cell receptor (beta chain) appears in the sequencing data of a study of OX40 agonist ivuxolimab in advanced cancers. Study conclusions and caveats: CD8+ T cells (on average) carried more expanded clones than CD4+ T cells.

A single count supports this clone. The target antigen is unknown. The CDR3 has 12 residues. V was trimmed by 2 bases and J by 1 base, leaving 3 bases between them. CDR1 is SGHTS, CDR2 YDEGEE, per germline. Profiled with immunoSEQ multiplex PCR; TCRdb holds only in-frame clones, not every one. Of about 93,000 clones listed, about 91% were seen once; the top ten hold 0.45% to 0.55%. The chain uses TRBV5-8 and TRBJ1-2, with no clear D. This specimen was CD4+ or CD8+ T cells sorted from blood, taken in a trial of the OX40 agonist ivuxolimab. The receptor was isolated from an adult with an advanced solid tumor such as melanoma, head and neck, liver or kidney cancer. CDR3 residues: CASSFDNYGYTF. CDR3 in DNA: TGTGCCAGCAGCTTTGATAACTATGGCTACACCTTC. The full variable domain, in which reference TRBV5-8 and TRBJ1-2 provide the parts outside the CDR3, is EAGVTQSPTHLIKTRGQQATLRCSPISGHTSVYWYQQALGLGLQFLLWYDEGEERNRGNFPPRFSGRQFPNYSSELNVNALELEDSALYLCASSFDNYGYTFGSGTRLTVV.